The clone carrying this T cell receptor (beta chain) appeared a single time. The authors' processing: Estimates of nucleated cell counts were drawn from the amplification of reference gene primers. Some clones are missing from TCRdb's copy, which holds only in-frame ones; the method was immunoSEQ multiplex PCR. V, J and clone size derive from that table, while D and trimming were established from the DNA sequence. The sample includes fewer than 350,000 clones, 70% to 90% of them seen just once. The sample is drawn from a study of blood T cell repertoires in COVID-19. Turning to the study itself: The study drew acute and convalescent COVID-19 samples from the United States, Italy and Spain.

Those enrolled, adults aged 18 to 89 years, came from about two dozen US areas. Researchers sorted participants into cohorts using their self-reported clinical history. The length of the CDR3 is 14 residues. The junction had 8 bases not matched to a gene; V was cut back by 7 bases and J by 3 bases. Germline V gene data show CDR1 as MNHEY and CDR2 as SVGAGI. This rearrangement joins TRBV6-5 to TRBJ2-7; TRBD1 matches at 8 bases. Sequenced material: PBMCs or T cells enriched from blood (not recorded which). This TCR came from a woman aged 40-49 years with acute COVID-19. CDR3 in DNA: TGTGCCAGCACCTTTACAGGGGGTGTCTACGAGCAGTACTTC. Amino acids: CASTFTGGVYEQYF.